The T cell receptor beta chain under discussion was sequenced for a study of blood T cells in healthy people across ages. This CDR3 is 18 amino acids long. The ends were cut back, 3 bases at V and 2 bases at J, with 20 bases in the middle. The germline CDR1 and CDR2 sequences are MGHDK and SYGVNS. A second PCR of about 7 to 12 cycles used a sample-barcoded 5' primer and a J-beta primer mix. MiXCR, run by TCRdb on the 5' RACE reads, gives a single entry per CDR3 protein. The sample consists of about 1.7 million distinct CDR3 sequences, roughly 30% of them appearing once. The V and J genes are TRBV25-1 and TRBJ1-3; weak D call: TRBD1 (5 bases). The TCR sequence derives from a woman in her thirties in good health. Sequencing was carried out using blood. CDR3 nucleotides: TGTGCCAGCAGTGACCGAAGGAGGGGATTAAGCGCTGGAAACACCATATATTTT. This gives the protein CASSDRRRGLSAGNTIYF.